Sequencing of this T cell receptor beta chain was carried out in a study of shared clonotypes between healthy human individuals. Study results and caveats: Shared across a few donors were around 5% of the naive CD4 clonotypes. Generation probability values for non-shared clonotypes were lower than those for clonotypes shared by all four donors.

The assay ran at deep level. Once extracted for a subset, genomic DNA was divided evenly among several immunoSEQ plates. Assay: immunoSEQ multiplex PCR; the TCRdb copy retains only in-frame clones and omits some. The data contain some 650,000 clones, roughly 97% of them seen just once; the ten biggest clones take up around 0.058%. After removal of 10 bases from V and 12 bases from J, the junction contained 16 bases not matched to a gene. The length of the CDR3 is 13 residues. CDR1 and CDR2 from the germline V gene are MNHEY and SVGAGI. Notes on this clone: What it binds is not known.

This receptor was obtained from a young woman in good health. This rearrangement joins TRBV6-5 to TRBJ2-7, with 9 bases matching TRBD1. The sample consisted of naive CD4+ T cells sorted from blood. Subset specified: CD45RA+ positively selected. CDR3 nucleotides: TGTGCCACTCACCCAGGACAGGGGAACGACATGTACTTC. This sequence encodes CATHPGQGNDMYF.